This TCR beta chain was retrieved from a study of blood T cell repertoires in COVID-19. Across the whole study: From T cells, B-cell-depleted T cells, or PBMCs came the material, which was cDNA or gDNA.

In germline, CDR1 is KGHSH, CDR2 LQKENI. The CDR3 contains 13 residues. Trimming removed 3 bases from V and 5 bases from J, with 8 bases in between. In its sample, this clone was seen once. Original processing notes: Reference gene primer amplification yielded estimated nucleated cell counts. The data were produced by immunoSEQ multiplex PCR, yet TCRdb's version contains in-frame clones alone and is incomplete. V, J and clone size were drawn from that table, and D and trimming were deduced from the DNA. The profile shows over 10,000 clones, roughly four fifths of them singletons. The sequence was collected from a man of 80 years or more with acute or convalescent COVID-19. Sample: peripheral blood. V is TRBV18 and J is TRBJ2-1; TRBD1 might be the D (5 bases). The CDR3 DNA follows: TGTGCCAGCTCACCGCAGGGCAACAATGAGCAGTTCTTC. The encoded protein is CASSPQGNNEQFF.